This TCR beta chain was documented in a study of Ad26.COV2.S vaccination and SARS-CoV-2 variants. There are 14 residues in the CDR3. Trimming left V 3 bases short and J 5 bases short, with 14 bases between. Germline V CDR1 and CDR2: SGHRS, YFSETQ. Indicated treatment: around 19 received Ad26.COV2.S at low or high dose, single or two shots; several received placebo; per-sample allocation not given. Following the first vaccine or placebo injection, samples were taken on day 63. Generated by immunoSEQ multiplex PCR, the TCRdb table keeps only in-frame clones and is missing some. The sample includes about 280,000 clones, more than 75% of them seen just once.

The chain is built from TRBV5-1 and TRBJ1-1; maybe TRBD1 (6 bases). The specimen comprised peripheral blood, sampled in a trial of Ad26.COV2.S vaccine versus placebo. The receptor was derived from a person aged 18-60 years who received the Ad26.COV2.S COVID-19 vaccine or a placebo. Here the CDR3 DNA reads TGCGCCAGCAGCTCCACTCGGACAGTGACTGAAGCTTTCTTT. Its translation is CASSSTRTVTEAFF. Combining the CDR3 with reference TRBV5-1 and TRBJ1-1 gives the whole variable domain KAGVTQTPRYLIKTRGQQVTLSCSPISGHRSVSWYQQTPGQGLQFLFEYFSETQRNKGNFPGRFSGRQFSNSRSEMNVSTLELGDSALYLCASSSTRTVTEAFFGQGTRLTVV.